Listed below are T cell receptor beta chains from one sample, sequenced in a study of metastatic and nonmetastatic thyroid tumors. TCRdb re-called the PCR reads with MiXCR. The table includes some 29,000 clones, roughly 3.5% detected once. Sequenced input: blood. These TCRs come from a male donor with papillary thyroid cancer or a benign thyroid nodule (not recorded which). Some clones in this sample may be carry-over from other donors' samples. The CDR3 runs from the conserved cysteine through the conserved F or W. A D gene is named only where the DNA matches it firmly. Where a row states a size, it is once, few, many or the class of an expanded clone; other rows omit it.

abundance: many; d_gene: .; j_gene: TRBJ1-5; v_gene: TRBV5-1; CDR3aa: CASSPWGQPNQPQHF; CDR3nt: TGCGCCAGCAGCCCATGGGGGCAGCCCAATCAGCCCCAGCATTTT
abundance: many; d_gene: .; j_gene: TRBJ1-5; v_gene: TRBV11-2; CDR3aa: CASSLENYQPQHF; CDR3nt: TGTGCCAGCAGCTTAGAGAACTATCAGCCCCAGCATTTT
abundance: .; d_gene: .; j_gene: TRBJ1-2; v_gene: TRBV7-9; CDR3aa: CASSFYKGPDGYTF; CDR3nt: TGTGCCAGCAGCTTTTATAAGGGTCCGGATGGCTACACCTTC
abundance: few; d_gene: .; j_gene: TRBJ1-2; v_gene: TRBV20-1; CDR3aa: CSARPPYYGYTF; CDR3nt: TGCAGTGCTAGACCCCCTTATTATGGCTACACCTTC
abundance: few; d_gene: .; j_gene: TRBJ2-1; v_gene: TRBV27; CDR3aa: CASSPQGRGGPYNEQFF; CDR3nt: TGTGCCAGCAGTCCTCAGGGAAGGGGCGGACCCTACAATGAGCAGTTCTTC
abundance: .; d_gene: .; j_gene: TRBJ2-7; v_gene: TRBV28; CDR3aa: CASRSHGGKGRSYEQYF; CDR3nt: TGTGCCAGCAGATCTCACGGGGGAAAGGGACGGAGCTACGAGCAGTACTTC
abundance: many; d_gene: TRBD1; j_gene: TRBJ1-1; v_gene: TRBV28; CDR3aa: CASSQDRAYTEAFF; CDR3nt: TGTGCCAGCAGCCAAGACAGGGCGTACACTGAAGCTTTCTTT
abundance: medium-sized; d_gene: TRBD2; j_gene: TRBJ2-1; v_gene: TRBV10-2; CDR3aa: CASSDPGGGSNNEQFF; CDR3nt: TGCGCCAGCAGTGACCCCGGGGGAGGGAGCAACAATGAGCAGTTCTTC
abundance: many; d_gene: TRBD1; j_gene: TRBJ2-5; v_gene: TRBV7-2; CDR3aa: CASSPRDSLQTQYF; CDR3nt: TGTGCCAGCAGCCCTCGGGACAGCTTGCAGACCCAGTACTTC
abundance: few; d_gene: TRBD1; j_gene: TRBJ2-5; v_gene: TRBV24-1; CDR3aa: CATSDPERTGKETQYF; CDR3nt: TGTGCCACCAGTGATCCCGAAAGGACAGGGAAGGAGACCCAGTACTTC
abundance: many; d_gene: TRBD2; j_gene: TRBJ2-4; v_gene: TRBV6-5; CDR3aa: CASSYSRGEGLAKNIQYF; CDR3nt: TGTGCCAGCAGTTACTCACGGGGGGAGGGGCTAGCCAAAAACATTCAGTACTTC
abundance: many; d_gene: TRBD1; j_gene: TRBJ1-5; v_gene: TRBV20-1; CDR3aa: CSVPQGARNQPQHF; CDR3nt: TGCAGTGTCCCACAGGGGGCAAGGAATCAGCCCCAGCATTTT
abundance: few; d_gene: TRBD1; j_gene: TRBJ2-1; v_gene: TRBV20-1; CDR3aa: CSARGGTGRNEQFF; CDR3nt: TGCAGTGCTAGGGGCGGGACAGGGAGGAATGAGCAGTTCTTC
abundance: few; d_gene: TRBD2; j_gene: TRBJ2-1; v_gene: TRBV20-1; CDR3aa: CSARTSGRSNEQFF; CDR3nt: TGCAGTGCTAGAACTAGCGGGAGGAGCAATGAGCAGTTCTTC
abundance: few; d_gene: TRBD2; j_gene: TRBJ2-3; v_gene: TRBV2; CDR3aa: CASSEEGTSSPDTQYF; CDR3nt: TGTGCCAGCAGTGAAGAAGGGACTAGTTCACCGGATACGCAGTATTTT
abundance: many; d_gene: .; j_gene: TRBJ2-4; v_gene: TRBV20-1; CDR3aa: CSARLMDEAKNIQYF; CDR3nt: TGCAGTGCCCGTCTCATGGACGAAGCCAAAAACATTCAGTACTTC
abundance: .; d_gene: .; j_gene: TRBJ2-1; v_gene: TRBV12-3/TRBV12-4; CDR3aa: CASSPGPPASYNEQFF; CDR3nt: TGTGCCAGCAGCCCGGGACCTCCCGCCTCCTACAATGAGCAGTTCTTC
abundance: many; d_gene: .; j_gene: TRBJ1-1; v_gene: TRBV30; CDR3aa: CAWSRMNTEAFF; CDR3nt: TGTGCCTGGAGTCGAATGAACACTGAAGCTTTCTTT
abundance: many; d_gene: TRBD1; j_gene: TRBJ1-2; v_gene: TRBV12-3/TRBV12-4; CDR3aa: CASIYTGGQGYTF; CDR3nt: TGTGCCAGCATATATACAGGGGGACAAGGCTACACCTTC
abundance: many; d_gene: .; j_gene: TRBJ1-2; v_gene: TRBV28; CDR3aa: CASSSRYGYTF; CDR3nt: TGTGCCAGCAGTTCACGCTATGGCTACACCTTC
abundance: few; d_gene: .; j_gene: TRBJ2-7; v_gene: TRBV30; CDR3aa: CAWSPGTLYEQYF; CDR3nt: TGTGCCTGGAGTCCCGGGACACTCTACGAGCAGTACTTC
abundance: .; d_gene: .; j_gene: TRBJ1-1; v_gene: TRBV9; CDR3aa: CASSVSPADTEAFF; CDR3nt: TGTGCCAGCAGCGTATCCCCTGCGGACACTGAAGCTTTCTTT
abundance: many; d_gene: .; j_gene: TRBJ1-4; v_gene: TRBV4-3; CDR3aa: CASSRTGGFSNEKLFF; CDR3nt: TGCGCCAGCAGCCGGACTGGAGGGTTCTCTAATGAAAAACTGTTTTTT
abundance: many; d_gene: TRBD2; j_gene: TRBJ2-7; v_gene: TRBV20-1; CDR3aa: CSFLAGESYEQYF; CDR3nt: TGCAGTTTCCTAGCGGGGGAATCCTACGAGCAGTACTTC
abundance: .; d_gene: .; j_gene: TRBJ2-3; v_gene: TRBV5-1; CDR3aa: CASSLAIITDTQYF; CDR3nt: TGCGCCAGCAGCTTGGCCATAATAACAGATACGCAGTATTTT
abundance: few; d_gene: .; j_gene: TRBJ2-5; v_gene: TRBV19; CDR3aa: CASSIGPGTIKTQYF; CDR3nt: TGTGCCAGTAGTATAGGGCCAGGGACGATAAAGACCCAGTACTTC